A single TCR beta chain is shown here with its context. The plating included around 200,000 irradiated, violet-dye-labeled stimulator cells together with around 200,000 CFSE-labeled responder cells. This specimen comes from a study of graft-versus-host responses after intestinal transplantation. V was cut by 1 base and J by 5 bases, with 17 bases left in between. The germline V gene has CDR1 LNHNV and CDR2 YYDKDF (reference sequence). The CDR3 length is 17 residues. TCRdb's copy holds only in-frame clones and misses some; the assay was immunoSEQ multiplex PCR. The sample holds some 9,800 clones, 36% seen once.

This TCR was recovered from a human patient who received an intestinal transplant. Here the sequenced sample was alloreactive CD8+ T cells from a mixed lymphocyte reaction culture, taken before intestinal transplant. This sample's subset: CFSE-low proliferating T cells sorted from approximately six-day pre-transplant mixed lymphocyte reaction (GvH or HvG direction). The V call is TRBV15, the J call TRBJ2-2; tentatively, D is TRBD1 (5 bases). The CDR3 loop is CATSRGAKGIETGELFF. Written as DNA, the CDR3 is TGTGCCACCAGCAGAGGGGCCAAGGGGATCGAGACCGGGGAGCTGTTTTTT. The whole variable domain, remainder taken from reference TRBV15 and TRBJ2-2, is DAMVIQNPRYQVTQFGKPVTLSCSQTLNHNVMYWYQQKSSQAPKLLFHYYDKDFNNEADTPDNFQSRRPNTSFCFLDIRSPGLGDTAMYLCATSRGAKGIETGELFFGEGSRLTVL.